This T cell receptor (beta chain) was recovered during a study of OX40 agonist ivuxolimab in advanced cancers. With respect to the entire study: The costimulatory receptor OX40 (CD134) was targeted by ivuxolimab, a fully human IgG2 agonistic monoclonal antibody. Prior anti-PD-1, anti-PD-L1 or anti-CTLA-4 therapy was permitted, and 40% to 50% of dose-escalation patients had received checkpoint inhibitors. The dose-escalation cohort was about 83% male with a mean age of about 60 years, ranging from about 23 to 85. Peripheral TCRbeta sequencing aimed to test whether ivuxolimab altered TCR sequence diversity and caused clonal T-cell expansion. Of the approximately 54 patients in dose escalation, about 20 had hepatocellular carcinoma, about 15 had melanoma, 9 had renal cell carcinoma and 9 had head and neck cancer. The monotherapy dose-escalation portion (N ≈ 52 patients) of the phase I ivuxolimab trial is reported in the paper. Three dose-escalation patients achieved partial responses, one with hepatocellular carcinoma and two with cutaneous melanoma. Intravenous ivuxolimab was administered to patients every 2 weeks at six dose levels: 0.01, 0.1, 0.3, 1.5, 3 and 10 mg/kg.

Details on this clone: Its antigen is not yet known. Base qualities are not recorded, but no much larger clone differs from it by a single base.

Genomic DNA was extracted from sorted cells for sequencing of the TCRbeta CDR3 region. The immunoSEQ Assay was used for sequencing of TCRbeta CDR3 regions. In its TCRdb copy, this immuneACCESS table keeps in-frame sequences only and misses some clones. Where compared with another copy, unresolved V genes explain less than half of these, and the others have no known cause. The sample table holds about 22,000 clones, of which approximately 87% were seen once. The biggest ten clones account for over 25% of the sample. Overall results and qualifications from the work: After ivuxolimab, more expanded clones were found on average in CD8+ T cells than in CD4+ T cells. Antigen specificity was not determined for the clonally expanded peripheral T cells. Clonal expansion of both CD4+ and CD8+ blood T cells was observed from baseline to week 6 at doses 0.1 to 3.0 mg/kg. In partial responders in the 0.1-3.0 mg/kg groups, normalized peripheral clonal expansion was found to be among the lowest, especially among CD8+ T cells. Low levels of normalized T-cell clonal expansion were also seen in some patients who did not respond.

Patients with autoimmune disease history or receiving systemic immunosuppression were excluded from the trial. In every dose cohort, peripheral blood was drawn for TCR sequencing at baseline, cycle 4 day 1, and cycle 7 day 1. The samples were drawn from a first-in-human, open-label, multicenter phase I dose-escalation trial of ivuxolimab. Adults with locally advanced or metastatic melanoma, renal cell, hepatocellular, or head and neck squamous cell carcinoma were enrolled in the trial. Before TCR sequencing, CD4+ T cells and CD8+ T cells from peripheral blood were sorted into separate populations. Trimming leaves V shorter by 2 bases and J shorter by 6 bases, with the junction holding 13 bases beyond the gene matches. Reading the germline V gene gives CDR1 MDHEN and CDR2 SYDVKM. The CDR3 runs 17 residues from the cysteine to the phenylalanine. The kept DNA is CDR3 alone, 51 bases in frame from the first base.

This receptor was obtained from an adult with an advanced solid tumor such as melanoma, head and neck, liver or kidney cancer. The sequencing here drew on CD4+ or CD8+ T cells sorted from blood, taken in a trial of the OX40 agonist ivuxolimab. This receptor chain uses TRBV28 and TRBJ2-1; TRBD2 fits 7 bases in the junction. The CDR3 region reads CASSLMTPAGPFNEQFF. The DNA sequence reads TGTGCCAGCAGTTTAATGACCCCAGCGGGGCCGTTCAATGAGCAGTTCTTC.